The 27 T cell receptor beta chains reported below all come from one sample, sequenced in a study of Ad26.COV2.S vaccination and SARS-CoV-2 variants. Generated by immunoSEQ multiplex PCR, the TCRdb table keeps only in-frame clones and is missing some. The sample holds 360,000 or so clones; roughly 91% are singletons and the top ten take roughly 3.6%. Treatment specified: 15 to 20 received Ad26.COV2.S at low or high dose, single or two shots; several received placebo; per-sample allocation not given. Day 63 after the first vaccine or placebo injection was the time point for sampling. Sequencing was performed on peripheral blood, taken in a trial of Ad26.COV2.S vaccine versus placebo. The receptor source for this set is a person aged 18 to 59 who received the Ad26.COV2.S COVID-19 vaccine or a placebo.

The chain links TRBV2 to TRBJ1-5; maybe TRBD1 (5 bases). The germline gives CDR1 SNHLY, CDR2 FYNNEI. This CDR3 contains 14 residues. V shed 7 bases and J shed 6 bases, with 16 bases lying between them. For the CDR3, the DNA is TGTGCCAGCAAAAAAATGGCAACAGGTCAGCCCCAGCATTTT. Its protein product is CASKKMATGQPQHF.

The CDR3 DNA sequence: TGTGCCAGCAGCTTAACTAGTTCGGAGACCCAGTACTTC. Protein sequence: CASSLTSSETQYF. V gene TRBV11-3 combines with J gene TRBJ2-5; maybe TRBD2 (5 bases). V lost 2 bases, J lost 5 bases, and 9 bases lay in between. The germline CDR1 and CDR2 sequences are SGHNT and YENEEA. CDR3 length equals 13 residues.

This chain links TRBV10-3 with TRBJ1-2, with 8 bases lining up with TRBD1. V lost 4 bases to trimming and J lost 0 bases; unmatched junction nucleotides: 7. The CDR3 covers 16 residues. From germline, CDR1 is ENHRY and CDR2 SYGVKD. The CDR3: CAISGGGQAANYGYTF. CDR3 DNA: TGTGCCATCAGTGGGGGGGGACAGGCTGCTAACTATGGCTACACCTTC.

V and J are TRBV7-3 and TRBJ1-1, with a weak D call TRBD1 (6 bases). The CDR3 spans 12 residues. V was shortened by 5 bases and J by 8 bases, with 12 bases between the two germline ends. The germline gives CDR1 SGHTA, CDR2 FQGTGA. The CDR3 protein is CASSEQGREAFF. Written as DNA, the CDR3 is TGTGCCAGCAGCGAACAGGGAAGGGAAGCTTTCTTT.

V usage is TRBV4-2 and J usage is TRBJ1-2, with 8 bases identical to TRBD1. The CDR3 has 16 amino acids. Germline CDR1 is LGHNA and CDR2 is YNFKEQ. V trimming: 0 bases; J trimming: 6 bases; junction bases outside the gene matches: 9. CDR3 region: CASSQDLRQGRHGYTF. In DNA form, the CDR3 reads TGTGCCAGCAGCCAAGATCTGAGACAGGGGAGACATGGCTACACCTTC.

V usage is TRBV5-6 and J usage is TRBJ2-5; 11 bases fit TRBD2. Germline trimming cut 6 bases from V and 5 bases from J; bases unmatched to any gene: 6. The germline V gene has CDR1 SGHDT and CDR2 YYEEEE. CDR3 length equals 14 residues. CDR3 nucleotides: TGTGCCAGCACGGATAGCGGGGGGGCTGAGACCCAGTACTTC. Encoded protein: CASTDSGGAETQYF.

This clone was recorded only once. The rearrangement joins TRBV5-4 to TRBJ1-2; no definite D call. The germline V gene encodes CDR1 SGHNT and CDR2 YYREEE (reference sequence). The CDR3 loop spans 15 amino acids. V was cut by 4 bases and J by 3 bases, with 16 bases left in between. CDR3 sequence: CASSKNNVLDYGYTF. As DNA, the CDR3 is TGTGCCAGCAGCAAAAACAACGTTCTCGACTATGGCTACACCTTC.

Regarding this clone: Germline and junction disagree at one end, which may indicate a read error. The V and J genes are TRBV7-7 and TRBJ1-4; D perhaps matches TRBD1 (5 bases). Germline values: CDR1 SSHAT, CDR2 FNYEAQ (reference sequence). The CDR3 loop spans 18 amino acids. The CDR3 loop is CASSPGFWGDIGNEKLFF. CDR3 coding DNA: TGTGCTAGCAGCCCCGGATTTTGGGGGGATATTGGTAATGAAAAACTGTTTTTT.

This clone was counted once. The same CDR3 can be traced to other DNA sequences in this sample. V usage is TRBV30 and J usage is TRBJ1-1, with D maybe TRBD1 (5 bases). The V and J ends lost 0 bases and 1 base respectively, with 6 bases between them. The CDR3 has 13 residues. CDR1 is GTSNPN, CDR2 SVGIG, per germline (reference sequence). The CDR3 here is CAWSVQGNTEAFF. The DNA of the CDR3 is TGTGCCTGGAGTGTCCAGGGGAACACTGAAGCTTTCTTT.

The chain employs TRBV7-3 and TRBJ2-2, with 7 positions matching TRBD2. From germline, CDR1 is SGHTA and CDR2 FQGTGA. The CDR3 runs 16 residues. The trim removed 2 bases at V and 6 bases at J, leaving 9 bases unmatched. CDR3 DNA sequence: TGTGCCAGCAGCTTATATTGGGGACTAAACCCCGGGGAGCTGTTTTTT. Its translation: CASSLYWGLNPGELFF.

V gene TRBV6-5 combines with J gene TRBJ1-3, with TRBD1 as a possible D gene (6 bases). The germline V and J ends were trimmed by 6 bases and 8 bases, with 14 bases remaining between them. The germline V gene encodes CDR1 MNHEY and CDR2 SVGAGI. The CDR3 extends over 13 amino acids. The CDR3 region has the DNA TGTGCCAGCAGGAGCAGGGGATGGGACACCATATATTTT. Amino acid sequence: CASRSRGWDTIYF.

This chain connects TRBV18 to TRBJ2-7; possibly TRBD1 for D (5 bases). Deletions cut 3 bases from V and 4 bases from J, with 13 bases between. Germline CDR1 KGHSH, CDR2 LQKENI. This CDR3 contains 14 residues. CDR3 nucleotide sequence: TGTGCCAGCTCACCGGGGCAGACAGAGTACGAGCAGTACTTC. Translated: CASSPGQTEYEQYF.

The rearrangement joins TRBV5-4 to TRBJ1-1, with D maybe TRBD1 (5 bases). Germline lookup yields CDR1 SGHNT and CDR2 YYREEE (reference sequence). Trimming took 5 bases from V and 5 from J, leaving 13 bases between them. CDR3 size: 13 residues. CDR3 coding DNA: TGTGCCAGCAGGCAGGGAAGAGGGACTGAAGCTTTCTTT. As protein: CASRQGRGTEAFF.

V usage is TRBV5-6 and J usage is TRBJ2-7; D perhaps matches TRBD1 (6 bases). Trimming cost V 5 bases and J 2 bases, with 14 bases left between them. The germline V gene has CDR1 SGHDT and CDR2 YYEEEE. The CDR3 consists of 14 residues. CDR3 nucleotides: TGTGCCAGCAGTTACCGGGACAACCCCTACGAGCAGTACTTC. Translation: CASSYRDNPYEQYF.

The V gene is TRBV7-8, the J gene TRBJ1-2, with TRBD1 as a possible D gene (6 bases). The ends were cut back, 3 bases at V and 6 bases at J, with 14 bases in the middle. The CDR3 runs to 14 residues. Germline lookup yields CDR1 SGHVS and CDR2 FQNEAQ. CDR3 sequence (DNA): TGTGCCAGCAGCTTGGAGGGGGTATCTCATGGCTACACCTTC. It is translated as CASSLEGVSHGYTF.

The rearrangement uses TRBV7-8 and TRBJ1-4; a weak D match, TRBD1 (6 bases). Trimming pared 8 bases from V and 5 bases from J, leaving 15 bases between. This CDR3 has 14 amino acids. CDR1 SGHVS and CDR2 FQNEAQ come from the germline V gene. The CDR3 loop is CASSTDRINEKLFF. The DNA for the CDR3 is TGTGCCAGCTCCACCGACAGGATCAATGAAAAACTGTTTTTT.

The rearrangement links TRBV10-3 to TRBJ2-7, with 10 bases fitting TRBD1. The CDR3 sequence is 16 residues long. Germline trimming cut 7 bases from V and 4 bases from J; bases unmatched to any gene: 13. Looked up from germline, CDR1 is ENHRY and CDR2 is SYGVKD. This CDR3 reads CAITGGTGTGVYEQYF. As DNA, the CDR3 is TGTGCCATCACCGGAGGGACCGGGACAGGGGTTTACGAGCAGTACTTC.

The rearrangement joins TRBV30 to TRBJ2-3, with 9 bases that match TRBD1. Germline V gene data show CDR1 as GTSNPN and CDR2 as SVGIG (reference sequence). V shed 3 bases, J shed 5 bases, and the junction held 6 bases outside the gene matches. The CDR3 is 14 residues long. For the CDR3, the DNA is TGTGCCTGGAGGGTACAGGGGGCGGGAGATACGCAGTATTTT. Its translation is CAWRVQGAGDTQYF.

This clone was observed a handful of times. The J gene is TRBJ1-5, the V gene TRBV19, with D perhaps TRBD1 (5 bases). The CDR3 totals 17 residues. In germline, CDR1 is LNHDA, CDR2 SQIVND (reference sequence). V lost 3 bases and J lost 2, with 17 bases in between. This CDR3 is CASSIGWGKGGNQPQHF. CDR3 coding DNA: TGTGCCAGTAGTATTGGGTGGGGGAAAGGGGGCAATCAGCCCCAGCATTTT.

The chain joins TRBV10-2 to TRBJ2-7, with D possibly being TRBD1 (5 bases). Per the germline V gene, CDR1 is WSHSY and CDR2 is SAAADI. The CDR3 has 13 amino acids. V was trimmed by 3 bases and J by 7 bases, leaving 13 bases between them. CDR3 bases: TGCGCCAGCAGTGAACAGGCCGAGGTGGAGCAGTACTTC. Residues: CASSEQAEVEQYF.

V gene TRBV11-3 combines with J gene TRBJ2-2, with a possible D match to TRBD1 (5 bases). The germline gives CDR1 SGHNT, CDR2 YENEEA. The CDR3 loop spans 17 amino acids. V lost 3 bases, J lost 0 bases, and 14 bases lay in between. The DNA of the CDR3 is TGTGCCAGCAGCTTTTCTGGGGCGACTCCGAACACCGGGGAGCTGTTTTTT. It specifies CASSFSGATPNTGELFF. The complete variable domain, with remaining parts taken from reference TRBV11-3 and TRBJ2-2, reads EAGVVQSPRYKIIEKKQPVAFWCNPISGHNTLYWYLQNLGQGPELLIRYENEEAVDDSQLPKDRFSAERLKGVDSTLKIQPAELGDSAVYLCASSFSGATPNTGELFFGEGSRLTVL.

The chain employs TRBV11-2 and TRBJ2-5, with a weak D call TRBD2 (5 bases). Deletions cut 4 bases from V and 2 bases from J, with 14 bases between. The CDR3 is 15 residues long. Germline CDR1 is SGHAT and CDR2 is FQNNGV. CDR3 nucleotides: TGTGCCAGCAGCTCCGCCCCGGGGATTCAAGAGACCCAGTACTTC. This sequence encodes CASSSAPGIQETQYF.

The gene calls are TRBV24-1 and TRBJ1-1; no clear D gene. Trimming removed 3 bases from V and 1 base from J, with 8 bases in between. Germline-derived CDR1 and CDR2 are KGHDR and SFDVKD. This CDR3 region has 14 residues. The CDR3 loop reads CATSDGGENTEAFF. Written as DNA, the CDR3 is TGTGCCACCAGTGATGGAGGAGAGAACACTGAAGCTTTCTTT.

This chain connects TRBV5-6 to TRBJ2-7, with TRBD2 as a possible D gene (5 bases). CDR1 SGHDT and CDR2 YYEEEE come from the germline V gene. Trimming left V 1 base short and J 4 bases short, with 9 bases between. The CDR3 length is 13 residues. CDR3 sequence reads: CASSLQDWYEQYF. The CDR3 nucleotides are TGTGCCAGCAGCTTGCAGGACTGGTACGAGCAGTACTTC. The full variable domain, rest sourced from reference TRBV5-6 and TRBJ2-7, is DAGVTQSPTHLIKTRGQQVTLRCSPKSGHDTVSWYQQALGQGPQFIFQYYEEEERQRGNFPDRFSGHQFPNYSSELNVNALLLGDSALYLCASSLQDWYEQYFGPGTRLTVT.

This clone turned up a few times. The chain recombines TRBV13 with TRBJ1-1; 9 nucleotides match TRBD1. This CDR3 has 16 amino acids. Germline lookup yields CDR1 PRHDT and CDR2 FYEKMQ (reference sequence). After removal of 3 bases from V and 3 bases from J, the junction contained 8 bases not matched to a gene. CDR3 in DNA: TGTGCCAGCAGCTTCGTTACAGGGGGCGTCCACACTGAAGCTTTCTTT. Its translation: CASSFVTGGVHTEAFF.

The CDR3 region is CASSLLAGGLDEQFF. DNA of the CDR3: TGTGCCAGCAGCTTACTCGCGGGGGGGCTGGATGAGCAGTTCTTC. This sequence joins TRBV11-3 and TRBJ2-1; TRBD2 agrees at 9 bases. Germline trimming cut 2 bases from V and 8 bases from J; bases unmatched to any gene: 7. Germline values: CDR1 SGHNT, CDR2 YENEEA. The CDR3 is 15 amino acids.

CDR3 in amino acids: CASSLAQGMGETQYF. The CDR3 bases are TGTGCCAGCAGCTTAGCGCAAGGGATGGGAGAGACCCAGTACTTC. The chain has TRBV7-6 and TRBJ2-5; D ambiguous. The length of the CDR3 is 15 residues. Germline V gene lookup returns CDR1 SGHVS and CDR2 FNYEAQ. V was cut by 0 bases and J by 4 bases, with 12 bases left in between. Together with reference TRBV7-6 and TRBJ2-5, the CDR3 gives the full variable domain: GAGVSQSPRYKVTKRGQDVALRCDPISGHVSLYWYRQALGQGPEFLTYFNYEAQQDKSGLPNDRFSAERPEGSISTLTIQRTEQRDSAMYRCASSLAQGMGETQYFGPGTRLLVL.